The clone carrying this TCR beta chain ranks as medium-sized. The antigen remains unidentified. With the Oncomine TCR Beta short-read assay, DNA from cultured CD4+ T cells was sequenced. Each CDR3 protein gets one entry after TCRdb re-called the PCR reads with MiXCR. The sample contains 9,000 to 15,000 distinct CDR3 sequences, approximately 57% of which appear only once. The germline V and J ends were trimmed by 5 bases and 2 bases, with 10 bases remaining between them. Germline CDR1 DFQATT, CDR2 SNEGSKA (reference sequence). This CDR3 spans 13 amino acids. The record originates from a study of vaccination and CD4 T cells after COVID-19. About the study: Blood was drawn a median roughly 68 days post second dose, range 14 to 241.

Treatment meaning: roughly 10-day PBMC culture with coronavirus spike peptide pools or control peptides (ViraFEST assay). This clonotype was obtained from a human donor who had recovered from COVID-19. The sample was CD4+ T cells from blood, cultured in vitro. This chain uses TRBV20-1 with TRBJ1-3; D uncertain. CDR3 region: CSAQGLAGNTIYF. CDR3 DNA: TGCAGTGCTCAAGGGTTAGCTGGAAACACCATATATTTT.